One and the same sample provided the 3 T cell receptor beta chains below, sequenced in a study of T cell responses to AZD1222 COVID-19 vaccine. Measured with immunoSEQ multiplex PCR; TCRdb has only the in-frame clones, and not every one. The profile shows 140,000 to 150,000 clones, 92% of them singletons. The sample was peripheral blood, taken on day 0 of AZD1222 vaccination. The receptors derive from an adult in good health.

This rearrangement joins TRBV9 to TRBJ1-4, with D maybe TRBD1 (5 bases). CDR3 length: 13 amino acids. Germline-derived CDR1 and CDR2 are SGDLS and YYNGEE. Trimming stripped 2 bases from V and 12 bases from J, with 14 bases between. CDR3 in amino acids: CASSVRGPGELFF. The CDR3 DNA reads TGTGCCAGCAGCGTGAGGGGCCCGGGGGAACTGTTTTTT.

The chain uses TRBV3-1 (or the pseudogene TRBV3-2) and TRBJ2-1; TRBD1 might be the D (5 bases). Germline V gives CDR1 LGHDT, CDR2 YNNKEL (reference sequence). The CDR3 runs 14 residues. V gave up 5 bases and J gave up 5 bases, with 13 bases separating them. The CDR3 is CASSTRAKNNEQFF. CDR3 nucleotides: TGTGCCAGCAGCACCAGGGCCAAAAACAATGAGCAGTTCTTC.

The chain carries TRBV30 and TRBJ1-3; possible D gene TRBD1, 5 bases. This CDR3 region has 15 residues. V lost 0 bases, J lost 1 base, and 10 bases lay in between. Germline V gives CDR1 GTSNPN, CDR2 SVGIG (reference sequence). CDR3 sequence reads: CAWSVGGRSGNTIYF. The CDR3 nucleotides read TGTGCCTGGAGTGTGGGGGGGAGGTCTGGAAACACCATATATTTT.